This TCR beta chain was recorded in a study of blood T cells in healthy people across ages (dated by TCRdb to about 2015). As for the study more broadly: In model experiments, template switching captured roughly one uniquely barcoded TCR beta cDNA molecule for every two T cells. Age-related changes in TCR beta repertoire diversity were measured in the study by deep sequencing normalized with unique cDNA molecular identifiers. Four age groups were formed from the donors: young (average approximately 15 years), middle-aged (less than 40), aged (around 68) and long-lived (approximately 78). To avoid experimental bias, donors of different ages were spread randomly across the sequencing lanes. Using the same blood draw, the study looked at two additional independent replicas of 1 million unique cDNA reads for two donors, one aged 18 to 30 and the other aged 80 or older. What the authors observed across the whole study: The long-lived group showed more naive CD4+ T cells, fewer expanded clones and increased TCR diversity than the aged group, suggesting age selection. As age increased, observed TCR beta diversity per million T cells dropped in a roughly linear way, and a significant reduction was already evident by age 40. Conclusive comparison of naive and antigen-experienced compartments was prevented by the profiling of bulk unsorted PBMCs. Because donor CMV infection status was unknown, age-related changes in expanded clonotypes were potentially confounded. Total diversity estimates from one million sequenced T cells were considered lower bounds and underestimates. A strong correlation was found between observed TCR beta diversity and the percentage of naive T cells measured by flow cytometry.

Comment on this clonotype: Its antigen is unknown. No per-base quality is available; no much larger clone lies one base away.

The CDR3 holds 10 amino acids from the cysteine to the phenylalanine. The read is trimmed to its CDR3 DNA, 30 bases read in frame from base 1. The germline V gene (reference sequence) sets CDR1 to DFQATT and CDR2 to SNEGSKA. Library preparation was by 5' RACE. TCRdb names Illumina HiSeq 2500 as the instrument used. A second PCR of roughly 7 to 12 cycles was run with a J-beta primer mix and a sample-barcoded 5' primer. A template-switch 5' adaptor carrying 12 random nucleotides introduced a unique molecular identifier onto each TCR beta cDNA molecule. Each sample yielded at least 3 million CDR3-containing paired-end reads. First-strand cDNA synthesis was performed from all RNA using the Mint cDNA synthesis kit, with priming by a TRBC-specific oligonucleotide. All cDNA was treated with uracil-DNA glycosylase and then went through a first 18-cycle PCR with the universal primers M1SS and BC2_uni_R. On the study's bioinformatics: For normalization, 1 million high-quality reads, each with a distinct molecular identifier, were randomly selected from each sample. Reads sharing molecular identifiers were discarded rather than binned into consensus sequences. MiTCR, with a Q25 quality threshold and the strictest error-elimination algorithm, was used for CDR3 identification, clonotype clustering and error correction. A nonparametric unseen species model using Euler transformation provided a lower-bound estimate of total TCR beta diversity. TCRdb reprocessing: public reads trimmed at Q25 with fastp, clones called with MiXCR, in-frame beta chains kept. One record per CDR3 amino acid sequence lists the most common genes and DNA. Clone size and V and J calls follow TCRdb, not the original study. The sample table holds over 600,000 distinct CDR3 sequences, of which about half were seen once. The top ten clonotypes cover around 18% of the sample.

Systemically healthy Caucasian individuals from Russia, some 40 in total and aged about 6 to 95 years, were included as donors. Each donor gave about 10 milliliters of peripheral blood, drawn into EDTA-treated Vacutainer tubes. Ficoll-Paque density-gradient centrifugation was used to isolate PBMCs, with at least 7 million per sample. Trizol reagent was used to extract total RNA from PBMCs, with at least 5.5 micrograms per sample. For every donor, an aliquot of PBMCs went through flow cytometry to measure the percentages of naive CD45RAhigh/CD27high T cells. The sample consisted of blood. The receptor was isolated from an elderly man in good health. The chain couples TRBV20-1 to TRBJ1-2, with the D gene too uncertain to name. The DNA sequence is given as TGCAGGCCTGGGGAAGGTGGCTACACCTTC. It translates to CRPGEGGYTF.